The 20 T cell receptor beta chains in this list originate from one sample, sequenced in a study of blood T cell repertoires in COVID-19. Here immunoSEQ multiplex PCR was the method, and the copy in TCRdb shows in-frame clones only, minus some. The table has about 190,000 clones, roughly 84% seen once. The sample taken for sequencing was peripheral blood. These receptors originate from a human donor in a cohort sampled during active COVID-19.

The rearrangement joins TRBV12-3 or TRBV12-4 to TRBJ1-1, with D possibly TRBD1 on 6 matching bases. V was trimmed by 6 bases and J by 12 bases, leaving 17 bases between them. The CDR3 consists of 12 residues. CDR3 DNA sequence: TGTGCCAGCAGCACACAGGGAATAAGGACTTTCTTT. Residues: CASSTQGIRTFF.

The rearrangement links TRBV5-1 to TRBJ2-7; tentatively, D is TRBD1 (5 bases). V lost 4 bases and J 5 bases, leaving 37 bases between the germline ends. CDR1 is SGHRS and CDR2 is YFSETQ in the germline V gene. This CDR3 has 21 residues. The CDR3 nucleotides are TGCGCCAGCAGCCACAGGTCTAACCCCGTCCGAAGGGTTTGGGGCCGCCACGAGCAGTACGTC. Translating it yields CASSHRSNPVRRVWGRHEQYV.

CDR3 sequence (DNA): TGTGCCAGTAGCCGGGCAGGGTGGTCCGGGGAGCTGTTTTTT. Its translation: CASSRAGWSGELFF. The chain joins TRBV19 to TRBJ2-2, with TRBD1 as a possible D gene (5 bases). The CDR3 runs 14 residues. The V gene's germline CDR1 is LNHDA and CDR2 SQIVND (reference sequence). Trimming shortened V by 6 bases and J by 6 bases, and 14 bases separated the two germline ends.

This clone has more than one count but fewer than ten. The chain couples TRBV19 to TRBJ2-2; no firm D call. CDR3 length: 14 amino acids. V was pared by 3 bases and J by 0 bases, with 5 bases between. CDR1 is LNHDA and CDR2 is SQIVND in the germline V gene (reference sequence). The CDR3 loop reads CASSISPNTGELFF. The CDR3 DNA reads TGTGCCAGTAGTATTAGTCCGAACACCGGGGAGCTGTTTTTT.

This chain connects TRBV2 to TRBJ2-7; a possible D gene is TRBD1 (6 bases). CDR3 length equals 13 residues. V was pared by 5 bases and J by 4 bases, with 12 bases between. Germline CDR1 is SNHLY and CDR2 is FYNNEI. CDR3 bases: TGTGCCAGCAGTTACAGGGTGGGGTACGAGCAGTACGTC. This sequence encodes CASSYRVGYEQYV.

The chain carries TRBV24-1 and TRBJ2-3; 8 bases are shared with TRBD2. The junction had 9 bases not matched to a gene; V was cut back by 5 bases and J by 3 bases. This CDR3 comprises 16 residues. Germline values: CDR1 KGHDR, CDR2 SFDVKD. The CDR3 DNA is TGTGCCACCAGTGGGGCAAGCGGGAGTCGGACAGATACGCAGTATTTT. Translating it yields CATSGASGSRTDTQYF.

The V and J genes are TRBV10-3 and TRBJ2-3, with a possible D match to TRBD2 (6 bases). Germline CDR1 ENHRY, CDR2 SYGVKD. V lost 1 base to trimming and J lost 2 bases, with 13 bases between them. The CDR3 has 16 residues. CDR3 DNA: TGTGCCATCAGTGAGTTGTCGGAGGGGCCCACAGATACGCAGTATTTT. It translates to CAISELSEGPTDTQYF.

V gene TRBV5-4 combines with J gene TRBJ2-2; 8 nucleotides match TRBD1. The CDR3 has 14 amino acids. V lost 4 bases and J lost 5; bases outside the gene matches: 4. Germline CDR1 SGHNT, CDR2 YYREEE (reference sequence). The CDR3 sequence: CASSLGQGTGELFF. As DNA, the CDR3 is TGTGCCAGCAGCCTTGGACAGGGAACCGGGGAGCTGTTTTTT.

The chain uses TRBV4-2 and TRBJ2-7; TRBD1 might be the D (5 bases). Germline loops: CDR1 LGHNA, CDR2 YNFKEQ. The CDR3 sequence is 14 residues long. Trimming took 0 bases from V and 6 from J, leaving 12 bases between them. The CDR3 nucleotides are TGTGCCAGCAGCCAAGAGCGACAGTCCCCCGAGCAGTACTTC. Its protein is CASSQERQSPEQYF.

The genes are TRBV27 and TRBJ2-7; 7 nucleotides match TRBD2. This CDR3 region has 17 residues. V lost 6 bases to trimming and J lost 1 base; unmatched junction nucleotides: 15. In germline, CDR1 is MNHEY, CDR2 SMNVEV (reference sequence). DNA of the CDR3: TGTGCCAGCAGCGCTCGGGCTCGGGGGGATGGGTCCTACGAGCAGTACTTC. It specifies CASSARARGDGSYEQYF.

This chain connects TRBV2 to TRBJ2-7, with 8 positions matching TRBD1. The CDR3 spans 16 residues. Per the germline V gene, CDR1 is SNHLY and CDR2 is FYNNEI. The junction had 10 bases not matched to a gene; V was cut back by 4 bases and J by 2 bases. CDR3 residues: CASSGLRQGRAYEQYV. CDR3 DNA: TGTGCCAGCAGTGGGCTTCGACAGGGGCGAGCCTACGAGCAGTACGTC.

The chain links TRBV3-1 (or the pseudogene TRBV3-2) to TRBJ1-1; no clear D gene. This CDR3 has 14 residues. Germline CDR1 LGHDT, CDR2 YNNKEL (reference sequence). V lost 0 bases and J lost 4, with 9 bases in between. The chain's CDR3 is CASSQDARITEAFF. Here the CDR3 DNA reads TGTGCCAGCAGCCAAGATGCGAGGATCACTGAAGCTTTCTTT.

This rearrangement joins TRBV5-4 to TRBJ2-3; maybe TRBD1 (6 bases). CDR1 and CDR2 from the germline V gene are SGHNT and YYREEE (reference sequence). The V and J ends lost 6 bases and 2 bases respectively, with 10 bases between them. The CDR3 has 13 amino acids. CDR3 amino acids: CASKDSSTDTQYF. The CDR3 coding sequence is TGTGCCAGCAAGGACAGCTCCACAGATACGCAGTATTTT.

This rearrangement joins TRBV6-5 to TRBJ2-3; the match to TRBD1 covers 7 bases. CDR3 size: 15 residues. Germline trimming cut 6 bases from V and 0 bases from J; bases unmatched to any gene: 6. CDR1 is MNHEY and CDR2 is SVGAGI in the germline V gene. The CDR3 DNA follows: TGTGCCAGCAGGCTTAGGGGACAGAGCACAGATACGCAGTATTTT. Protein product: CASRLRGQSTDTQYF.

The rearrangement joins TRBV2 to TRBJ1-1; perhaps TRBD1 as D (5 bases). With 8 bases removed from V and 4 bases from J, the gap between germline ends came to 14 bases. The CDR3 totals 13 residues. The germline CDR1 and CDR2 sequences are SNHLY and FYNNEI. DNA for the CDR3: TGTGCCAGCGTCGCGGGGGGTGGCACTGAAGCTTTCTTT. The encoded protein is CASVAGGGTEAFF.

This sequence joins TRBV29-1 and TRBJ2-1, with 8 bases lining up with TRBD1. The CDR3 loop spans 14 amino acids. Germline CDR1 reads SQVTM; CDR2 reads ANQGSEA. V lost 5 bases, J lost 4 bases, and 7 bases stayed unmatched. The CDR3 DNA is TGCAGCGTTCCGGGACAGGCTACATACAATGAGCAGTTCTTC. It specifies CSVPGQATYNEQFF.

This chain links TRBV28 with TRBJ2-5; 7 bases are a match to TRBD2. CDR1 is MDHEN, CDR2 SYDVKM, per germline. The V segment lost 3 bases and the J segment 5 bases; nucleotides outside the gene matches: 9. This CDR3 comprises 15 residues. The CDR3 nucleotides read TGTGCCAGCAGTTTCTTCCCCCTAGCGGCGGAGACCCAGTACTTC. Translation gives CASSFFPLAAETQYF. Based on the CDR3 plus reference TRBV28 and TRBJ2-5, the full variable domain is DVKVTQSSRYLVKRTGEKVFLECVQDMDHENMFWYRQDPGLGLRLIYFSYDVKMKEKGDIPEGYSVSREKKERFSLILESASTNQTSMYLCASSFFPLAAETQYFGPGTRLLVL.

This sequence joins TRBV19 and TRBJ2-2, with TRBD2 identical over 12 bases. Germline lookup yields CDR1 LNHDA and CDR2 SQIVND (reference sequence). This CDR3 comprises 16 residues. J was trimmed by 4 bases and V by 7 bases; bases with no gene match: 7. Here the CDR3 reads CASTLGLAGPTGELFF. CDR3 nucleotide sequence: TGTGCCAGTACTCTAGGACTAGCGGGACCCACCGGGGAGCTGTTTTTT. The whole variable domain, remainder taken from reference TRBV19 and TRBJ2-2, is DGGITQSPKYLFRKEGQNVTLSCEQNLNHDAMYWYRQDPGQGLRLIYYSQIVNDFQKGDIAEGYSVSREKKESFPLTVTSAQKNPTAFYLCASTLGLAGPTGELFFGEGSRLTVL.

The chain couples TRBV29-1 to TRBJ2-5; 9 bases are a match to TRBD1. Germline CDR1 is SQVTM and CDR2 is ANQGSEA. With V trimmed by 7 bases and J by 4 bases, 7 bases remained unmatched. The CDR3 is made up of 13 amino acids. CDR3 DNA sequence: TGCAGCGCCAAGATGACAGGGGGAGAGACCCAGTACTTC. This translates into CSAKMTGGETQYF.

The chain couples TRBV30 to TRBJ1-6, with 10 bases identical to TRBD1. CDR3 length: 14 residues. Germline loops: CDR1 GTSNPN, CDR2 SVGIG (reference sequence). The trim removed 2 bases at V and 13 bases at J, leaving 8 bases unmatched. CDR3 in DNA: TGTGCCTGGAGTCGGGACAGGGGAATCCTCCCCCTCCACTTT. Encoded protein: CAWSRDRGILPLHF.